Shown below are 22 T cell receptor beta chains from a single sample sequenced in a study of regulatory T cells in long-lasting Graves disease. CDR3-region Arm-PCR and iRepertoire HTBI primers produced the TCR beta libraries. Using its own MiXCR run on the multiplex PCR reads, TCRdb lists one record per CDR3 protein. The sample has approximately 390,000 distinct CDR3 sequences; 15% to 20% are singletons. Sample time point: newly diagnosed GD, antithyroid drugs for less than 3 months. After RNA was extracted from PBMCs, the TCR library was made from it. In addition, the sample was reused for a study of T cells in Graves' hyperthyroidism and ophthalmopathy.

The sequencing used peripheral blood mononuclear cells (PBMCs), collected at new diagnosis, from a patient treated with antithyroid drugs. These TCRs come from a woman aged 18-35 years with Graves disease.

Comment on this clonotype: Germline and junction disagree at one end, which may indicate a read error. In nucleotides, the CDR3 is TGTGCCAGCAGCCCGGAACTAGCGGGGTACAATGAGCAGCTCTTC. Its protein is CASSPELAGYNEQLF. The chain recombines TRBV27 with TRBJ2-1; TRBD2 agrees at 10 bases. This CDR3 spans 15 amino acids. The germline gives CDR1 MNHEY, CDR2 SMNVEV (reference sequence).

The table lists this clonotype with a few counts. The chain links TRBV4-1 to TRBJ2-1; 7 bases agree with TRBD2. CDR3 length equals 16 residues. The germline CDR1 and CDR2 sequences are MGHRA and YSYEKL. V shed 4 bases, J shed 8 bases, and the junction held 14 bases outside the gene matches. CDR3: CASSLSGAGVGDEQFF. Here the CDR3 DNA reads TGCGCCAGCAGCCTCTCGGGCGCGGGAGTGGGGGATGAGCAGTTCTTC.

This clonotype was recorded at least ten times. This chain connects TRBV28 to TRBJ2-7; the match to TRBD2 covers 11 bases. CDR3 length equals 16 residues. Germline loops: CDR1 MDHEN, CDR2 SYDVKM. The V gene end was trimmed by 3 bases and the J gene end by 6 bases; junction bases not matched to a gene: 10. CDR3 nucleotide sequence: TGTGCCAGCAGTTTCCCTAGGCTAGCGGGAGGACTCGAGCAGTACTTC. Translated, it gives CASSFPRLAGGLEQYF.

Comment on this clonotype: A much bigger clone sits one base away, suggesting this may be a read error. Lacking the conserved final phenylalanine or tryptophan, this CDR3 likely reflects a read error. This chain joins TRBV3-1 and TRBJ2-7, with 7 nucleotides matching TRBD1. Per the germline V gene, CDR1 is LGHDT and CDR2 is YNNKEL (reference sequence). J gave up 2 bases and V 1 base, and 2 bases lay outside the gene matches. The CDR3 is 14 residues long. This chain's CDR3 is CASSQGQGTYEQYS. The CDR3 DNA follows: TGTGCCAGCAGCCAAGGACAGGGTACCTACGAGCAGTACTCC.

The rearrangement links TRBV6-1 to TRBJ2-7; 10 bases align to TRBD2. The CDR3 is 14 residues long. The trim removed 6 bases at V and 4 bases at J, leaving 6 bases unmatched. Germline loops: CDR1 MNHNS, CDR2 SASEGT. The CDR3 loop is CASSRTSGEYEQYF. In nucleotides, the CDR3 is TGTGCCAGCAGCCGGACTAGCGGAGAGTACGAGCAGTACTTC.

The rearrangement links TRBV7-3 to TRBJ2-5; a weak D match, TRBD1 (5 bases). The length of the CDR3 is 15 residues. V lost 0 bases, J lost 3 bases, and 11 bases lay in between. In germline, CDR1 is SGHTA, CDR2 FQGTGA. As DNA, the CDR3 is TGTGCCAGCAGCTTAACGGCAGGGATCAAAGAGACCCAGTACTTC. As protein: CASSLTAGIKETQYF.

This clonotype was observed a handful of times. The chain combines TRBV2 with TRBJ1-1; TRBD1 agrees at 11 bases. From germline, CDR1 is SNHLY and CDR2 FYNNEI. The CDR3 consists of 17 residues. V gave up 5 bases and J gave up 5 bases; unmatched junction bases: 13. DNA of the CDR3: TGTGCCAGCAGTTTGTCCGGGACAGGGGGTGGTATGACTGAAGCTTTCTTT. As protein: CASSLSGTGGGMTEAFF.

The count of this clonotype is one. The V and J genes are TRBV20-1 and TRBJ2-4; 9 bases fit TRBD2. The trim removed 5 bases at V and 6 bases at J, leaving 14 bases unmatched. Germline V gene sequence: CDR1 DFQATT, CDR2 SNEGSKA (reference sequence). This CDR3 has 16 residues. For the CDR3, the DNA is TGCAGTGCTGCTTCACCCCTGGCGGGGGGGCGAAACATTCAGTACTTC. This gives the protein CSAASPLAGGRNIQYF.

This clonotype has a handful of counts. J is TRBJ2-7 and V is TRBV28, with 7 bases matching TRBD2. Per the germline V gene, CDR1 is MDHEN and CDR2 is SYDVKM. The CDR3 is 14 amino acids. V was clipped by 5 bases and J by 3 bases; unmatched bases: 7. CDR3 nucleotides: TGTGCCAGCAGTCAAATAGCGGGCCACTACGAGCAGTACTTC. Amino acid sequence: CASSQIAGHYEQYF.

This clonotype showed up many times. CDR3 region: CASGRLAGDSETQYF. DNA of the CDR3: TGTGCCAGCGGAAGACTAGCGGGGGATTCAGAGACCCAGTACTTC. The chain links TRBV6-1 to TRBJ2-5; TRBD2 agrees at 12 bases. Germline V CDR1 and CDR2: MNHNS, SASEGT. This CDR3 has 15 residues. The ends lost 8 bases at V and 4 bases at J; junction bases unmatched: 8.

This chain uses TRBV19 with TRBJ1-1; D is undetermined. Germline CDR1 and CDR2: LNHDA and SQIVND (reference sequence). The CDR3 is 14 amino acids. With 5 bases removed from V and 1 base from J, the gap between germline ends came to 11 bases. The CDR3: CASSSRVQNTEAFF. Here the CDR3 DNA reads TGTGCCAGTAGTTCCCGGGTCCAGAACACTGAAGCTTTCTTT.

In this sample, this clonotype turned up many times. The J gene is TRBJ2-7, the V gene TRBV9; the D gene is possibly TRBD1 (6 bases). V gave up 3 bases and J gave up 5 bases, with 15 bases separating them. Germline CDR1 reads SGDLS; CDR2 reads YYNGEE. This CDR3 region has 14 residues. The CDR3 region is CASSAGQLVHEQYF. In DNA, the CDR3 is TGTGCCAGCAGCGCGGGACAATTGGTCCACGAGCAGTACTTC.

Notes on this clonotype: Mismatch with germline at one junction end may stem from a read error. This chain joins TRBV24-1 and TRBJ2-3, with D unclear. TRBJ2-1 matches the DNA end more closely, so the J call is doubtful. Germline V gives CDR1 KGHDR, CDR2 SFDVKD. The CDR3 spans 17 residues. As DNA, the CDR3 is TGTGCCACCAGTGATTTGCCCCGACACTCACTCTACAATAAGCAGTTCTTC. Encoded protein: CATSDLPRHSLYNKQFF.

A note on this clonotype: This could be a read error, since a much larger clone is one nucleotide away. V gene TRBV7-9 combines with J gene TRBJ2-7; 9 bases align to TRBD2. Germline V gene lookup returns CDR1 SEHNR and CDR2 FQNEAQ (reference sequence). This CDR3 has 18 residues. CDR3 in DNA: TGTGCCAGCAGCCCAGCTACAAGATCCTTAGCGGGAGATTACGAGCCGTACTTC. It encodes CASSPATRSLAGDYEPYF.

The chain links TRBV20-1 to TRBJ2-3, with 9 nucleotides matching TRBD2. CDR3 size: 13 residues. Germline lookup yields CDR1 DFQATT and CDR2 SNEGSKA (reference sequence). V shed 1 base and J 8 bases; nucleotides not matched to a gene: 4. The chain's CDR3 is CSARVAGGVTQYF. CDR3 nucleotide sequence: TGCAGTGCTAGAGTTGCGGGGGGGGTTACGCAGTATTTT.

This clonotype was found many times. This chain links TRBV5-4 with TRBJ2-1; 8 bases agree with TRBD2. Germline V gives CDR1 SGHNT, CDR2 YYREEE (reference sequence). The V gene end was trimmed by 4 bases and the J gene end by 8 bases; junction bases not matched to a gene: 8. This CDR3 spans 14 amino acids. In nucleotides, the CDR3 is TGTGCCAGCAGCGTGCCGGGAGGGCCTTATGAGCAGTTCTTC. Its translation is CASSVPGGPYEQFF.

This clonotype was picked up a small number of times. The chain carries TRBV5-6 and TRBJ2-7; D may be TRBD1 or TRBD2 (6 bases each). V lost 2 bases and J lost 6, with 15 bases in between. The CDR3 length is 14 residues. In germline, CDR1 is SGHDT, CDR2 YYEEEE. CDR3 sequence reads: CASSFVSRGLEQYF. As DNA, the CDR3 is TGTGCCAGCAGCTTCGTAAGTCGGGGGCTCGAGCAGTACTTC.

The table lists this clonotype with many counts. CDR3 loop: CASSLSMVTEAFF. CDR3 DNA sequence: TGTGCCAGCAGTTTATCAATGGTCACTGAAGCTTTCTTT. This chain uses TRBV12-3 or TRBV12-4 with TRBJ1-1; no firm D call. Trimming removed 2 bases at V and 4 bases at J, with 8 bases between. The CDR3 is 13 residues long.

The genes are TRBV7-9 and TRBJ1-1; no firm D call. The CDR3 runs to 15 residues. The V end was cut by 1 base, the J end by 1 base, with 10 bases between. From germline, CDR1 is SEHNR and CDR2 FQNEAQ (reference sequence). In nucleotides, the CDR3 is TGTGCCAGCAGCTTAGGGGGAGTGGAGAACACTGAAGCTTTCTTT. This gives the protein CASSLGGVENTEAFF.

Comment on this clonotype: This could be a read error, since a much larger clone is one nucleotide away. CDR3 region: CANSVQANTGELFF. DNA of the CDR3: TGCGCCAACAGTGTACAAGCGAACACCGGGGAGCTGTTTTTT. J is TRBJ2-2 and V is TRBV10-1, with no clear D. Germline V gene sequence: CDR1 WNHNN, CDR2 SYGVQD (reference sequence). The CDR3 runs to 14 residues.

The CDR3 region has the DNA TGTGCCTGGAGTGTCCCAATCCGAGCTATAGGTCAGCCCCAGCATTTT. This gives the protein CAWSVPIRAIGQPQHF. V usage is TRBV30 and J usage is TRBJ1-5; D is uncertain. CDR1 and CDR2 from the germline V gene are GTSNPN and SVGIG (reference sequence). This CDR3 has 16 amino acids. Trimming shortened V by 0 bases and J by 6 bases, and 18 bases separated the two germline ends.

This clonotype turned up a few times. The CDR3 spells CAIGTGGITFF. The CDR3 DNA is TGTGCCATCGGTACAGGGGGGATAACTTTCTTT. V gene TRBV10-3 combines with J gene TRBJ1-1, with 8 bases matching TRBD1. Unmatched junction bases numbered 8, after V lost 8 bases and J lost 12 bases. Germline V CDR1 and CDR2: ENHRY, SYGVKD. The CDR3 extends over 11 amino acids.